The 29 T cell receptor beta chains reported below all come from one sample, sequenced in a study of vaccination and CD4 T cells after COVID-19. Oncomine TCR Beta short-read sequencing was applied to DNA from cultured CD4+ T cells. A single record per CDR3 protein comes from TCRdb applying MiXCR to the PCR reads. Of about 19,000 distinct CDR3 sequences in the sample, around 58% are singletons; the top ten hold roughly 8%. What these receptors recognize is not known. The treatment was: approximately 9-day PBMC culture with coronavirus spike peptide pools or control peptides (ViraFEST assay). The sample consisted of CD4+ T cells from blood, cultured in vitro. These receptors were collected from a human donor who had recovered from COVID-19.

This clonotype was detected a few times. The chain employs TRBV20-1 and TRBJ1-1; D gene unclear. V lost 2 bases and J lost 7, with 11 bases in between. The CDR3 has 12 residues. Germline values: CDR1 DFQATT, CDR2 SNEGSKA (reference sequence). The CDR3 protein is CSARMMRNEAFF. In DNA, the CDR3 is TGCAGTGCTAGAATGATGCGAAATGAAGCTTTCTTT.

This chain connects TRBV6-5 to TRBJ1-2; 9 positions match TRBD1. V shed 2 bases and J 5 bases; nucleotides not matched to a gene: 6. This CDR3 contains 15 residues. CDR1 and CDR2 (germline): MNHEY, SVGAGI. The CDR3 protein is CASSYLQGAGYGYTF. The CDR3 DNA is TGTGCCAGCAGTTACCTACAGGGGGCGGGTTATGGCTACACCTTC.

The rearrangement links TRBV20-1 to TRBJ1-5, with D unclear. The CDR3 consists of 16 residues. Germline loops: CDR1 DFQATT, CDR2 SNEGSKA (reference sequence). Trimming pared 0 bases from V and 4 bases from J, leaving 16 bases between. The CDR3 spells CSARDESGAPNQPQHF. CDR3 nucleotides: TGCAGTGCTAGAGATGAATCAGGAGCCCCGAATCAGCCCCAGCATTTT.

The gene calls are TRBV20-1 and TRBJ2-3, with D possibly being TRBD2 (7 bases). Trimming stripped 4 bases from V and 0 bases from J, with 14 bases between. The germline V gene encodes CDR1 DFQATT and CDR2 SNEGSKA (reference sequence). The CDR3 runs to 15 residues. The CDR3 reads CSAIKGRGSTDTQYF. In DNA form, the CDR3 reads TGCAGTGCTATAAAAGGGAGGGGGAGCACAGATACGCAGTATTTT.

This clonotype came up once. V gene TRBV5-5 combines with J gene TRBJ2-4; a possible D gene is TRBD2 (5 bases). The V and J ends lost 0 bases and 8 bases respectively, with 15 bases between them. Germline CDR1 SGHKS, CDR2 YYEKEE (reference sequence). This CDR3 spans 15 amino acids. Written as DNA, the CDR3 is TGTGCCAGCAGCTTGGGACGGGGTTTATCACACATTCAGTACTTC. Translation: CASSLGRGLSHIQYF.

The rearrangement links TRBV7-8 to TRBJ2-2; tentatively, D is TRBD1 or TRBD2 (5 bases each). V was trimmed by 5 bases and J by 0 bases, leaving 10 bases between them. This CDR3 has 15 residues. Germline V CDR1 and CDR2: SGHVS, FQNEAQ. CDR3: CASSRGPTNTGELFF. CDR3 nucleotides: TGTGCCAGCAGCCGGGGACCCACGAACACCGGGGAGCTGTTTTTT. Complete variable domain (other parts from reference TRBV7-8 and TRBJ2-2): GAGVSQSPRYKVAKRGQDVALRCDPISGHVSLFWYQQALGQGPEFLTYFQNEAQLDKSGLPSDRFFAERPEGSVSTLKIQRTQQEDSAVYLCASSRGPTNTGELFFGEGSRLTVL.

The chain employs TRBV20-1 and TRBJ2-1, with no clear D. Looked up from germline, CDR1 is DFQATT and CDR2 is SNEGSKA (reference sequence). This CDR3 has 11 amino acids. V lost 6 bases to trimming and J lost 7 bases, with 10 bases between them. In DNA, the CDR3 is TGCAGTGCAAAGCTAGGGAATGAGCAGTTCTTC. This sequence encodes CSAKLGNEQFF.

This chain uses TRBV2 with TRBJ1-6; TRBD1 aligns across 8 bases. Looked up from germline, CDR1 is SNHLY and CDR2 is FYNNEI. The CDR3 length is 13 residues. After removal of 7 bases from V and 6 bases from J, the junction contained 2 bases not matched to a gene. For the CDR3, the DNA is TGTGCCAGCATGGACAGGGCTAATTCACCCCTCCACTTT. Protein product: CASMDRANSPLHF.

The rearrangement joins TRBV11-2 to TRBJ1-2; no reliable D call. This CDR3 has 14 amino acids. V was pared by 3 bases and J by 8 bases, with 16 bases between. The germline CDR1 and CDR2 sequences are SGHAT and FQNNGV. The CDR3 reads CASSFERAVPGYTF. The CDR3 DNA is TGTGCCAGCAGCTTTGAGAGGGCTGTACCCGGCTACACCTTC.

This clonotype was found a few times. The V call is TRBV20-1, the J call TRBJ2-3, with D possibly matching TRBD2 (6 bases). In germline, CDR1 is DFQATT, CDR2 SNEGSKA (reference sequence). The germline V and J ends were trimmed by 0 bases and 10 bases, with 20 bases remaining between them. The CDR3 loop spans 15 amino acids. CDR3 nucleotides: TGCAGTGCTAGAGATGGGGGGATAACACAATCGGCGCAGTATTTT. Protein: CSARDGGITQSAQYF.

The chain recombines TRBV27 with TRBJ2-3, with TRBD1 identical over 7 bases. Germline V gene lookup returns CDR1 MNHEY and CDR2 SMNVEV (reference sequence). This CDR3 is built from 18 residues. V gave up 0 bases and J gave up 1 base; unmatched junction bases: 10. The CDR3 loop is CASSLSGGPHWGTDTQYF. The CDR3 DNA reads as TGTGCCAGCAGTTTATCAGGGGGCCCTCATTGGGGCACAGATACGCAGTATTTT.

V gene TRBV20-1 combines with J gene TRBJ1-1, with a possible D match to TRBD1 (6 bases). Trimming pared 0 bases from V and 1 base from J, leaving 12 bases between. Germline V gene sequence: CDR1 DFQATT, CDR2 SNEGSKA (reference sequence). CDR3 length equals 15 residues. This CDR3 reads CSAREGGGQNTEAFF. The CDR3 nucleotides are TGCAGTGCTAGAGAAGGGGGGGGGCAGAACACTGAAGCTTTCTTT.

This clonotype appeared a few times. V is TRBV15 and J is TRBJ1-6; 7 bases agree with TRBD1. Losses at the gene ends were 6 bases for V and 8 bases for J; bases not matched to a gene: 4. In germline, CDR1 is LNHNV, CDR2 YYDKDF (reference sequence). The CDR3 length is 13 residues. CDR3: CATSPGGDSPLHF. In nucleotides, the CDR3 is TGTGCCACCAGTCCAGGGGGAGATTCACCCCTCCACTTT. The variable domain in full, with the rest retrieved from reference TRBV15 and TRBJ1-6, is DAMVIQNPRYQVTQFGKPVTLSCSQTLNHNVMYWYQQKSSQAPKLLFHYYDKDFNNEADTPDNFQSRRPNTSFCFLDIRSPGLGDTAMYLCATSPGGDSPLHFGNGTRLTVT.

The rearrangement uses TRBV7-9 and TRBJ1-1, with no clear D. The V and J ends lost 8 bases and 7 bases respectively, with 5 bases between them. The germline gives CDR1 SEHNR, CDR2 FQNEAQ (reference sequence). The CDR3 spans 9 residues. DNA for the CDR3: TGTGCCAGCGACCTTGAAGCTTTCTTT. This gives the protein CASDLEAFF.

The rearrangement joins TRBV27 to TRBJ1-1; 10 bases are shared with TRBD1. CDR1 MNHEY and CDR2 SMNVEV come from the germline V gene (reference sequence). CDR3 length: 15 residues. Trimming at V came to 6 bases and at J to 5 bases, leaving 9 bases not matched to a gene. CDR3 bases: TGTGCCAGCAGGTCCCGGGACAGGGGTGTAACTGAAGCTTTCTTT. Translation gives CASRSRDRGVTEAFF.

DNA of the CDR3: TGTGCCAGCAGCTTAGAGGGAGGGTCGACCGGGGAGCTGTTTTTT. Protein product: CASSLEGGSTGELFF. V gene TRBV11-3 combines with J gene TRBJ2-2; 7 bases match TRBD2. The germline gives CDR1 SGHNT, CDR2 YENEEA. The CDR3 runs to 15 residues. V was pared by 0 bases and J by 5 bases, with 3 bases of the junction left unmatched.

V and J are TRBV30 and TRBJ1-1; D ambiguous. The V gene's germline CDR1 is GTSNPN and CDR2 SVGIG (reference sequence). V dropped 4 bases and J dropped 0 bases, with 9 bases sitting between them. CDR3 size: 13 residues. CDR3 nucleotide sequence: TGTGCCTGGATTAGGACGGTGAACACTGAAGCTTTCTTT. This translates into CAWIRTVNTEAFF.

This clonotype showed up just a few times. The chain joins TRBV6-2 or TRBV6-3 to TRBJ2-1, with D tentatively TRBD1 (6 bases). The V gene's germline CDR1 is MNHEY and CDR2 SVGEGT. The CDR3 loop spans 13 amino acids. The V and J ends lost 2 bases and 10 bases respectively, with 12 bases between them. As DNA, the CDR3 is TGTGCCAGCAGTTACACCACAGGGTTAGAGCAGTTCTTC. This sequence encodes CASSYTTGLEQFF.

The V call is TRBV20-1, the J call TRBJ2-5; 8 bases are a match to TRBD1. The germline gives CDR1 DFQATT, CDR2 SNEGSKA (reference sequence). CDR3 size: 13 residues. Trimming took 3 bases from V and 3 from J; bases not matched to a gene: 3. CDR3 nucleotide sequence: TGCAGTGCTAGGCTGACAGGGGAAGAGACCCAGTACTTC. Protein: CSARLTGEETQYF.

The rearrangement uses TRBV24-1 and TRBJ1-2, with TRBD1 as a possible D gene (5 bases). The V and J ends lost 3 bases and 0 bases respectively, with 19 bases between them. CDR3 length equals 18 residues. CDR1 and CDR2 (germline): KGHDR, SFDVKD. This CDR3 is CATSDTTGRLTTNYGYTF. The CDR3 nucleotides are TGTGCCACCAGTGATACCACAGGACGGTTAACAACTAACTATGGCTACACCTTC.

V and J are TRBV28 and TRBJ1-2; 7 bases line up with TRBD1. CDR1 is MDHEN and CDR2 is SYDVKM in the germline V gene. This CDR3 has 12 residues. Germline trimming cut 11 bases from V and 2 bases from J; bases unmatched to any gene: 5. CDR3 DNA sequence: TGTGCCGGAGCCAGGGGGAACTATGGCTACACCTTC. This translates into CAGARGNYGYTF.

The chain uses TRBV10-2 and TRBJ1-5, with D unresolved. There are 14 residues in the CDR3. V was clipped by 0 bases and J by 6 bases, with 9 bases between them. CDR1 is WSHSY and CDR2 is SAAADI in the germline V gene. The CDR3 DNA reads TGCGCCAGCAGTGAGTCGAGAGGTGGTCAGCCCCAGCATTTT. It is translated as CASSESRGGQPQHF.

This chain joins TRBV7-2 and TRBJ2-1; 10 positions match TRBD2. Losses at the gene ends were 5 bases for V and 7 bases for J; bases not matched to a gene: 8. CDR3 size: 15 residues. In germline, CDR1 is SGHTA, CDR2 FQGNSA. CDR3 sequence: CASSRTGLAVNEQFF. In DNA form, the CDR3 reads TGTGCCAGCAGCCGAACCGGACTAGCGGTGAATGAGCAGTTCTTC.

This chain joins TRBV15 and TRBJ1-5, with D hard to call. The CDR3 has 13 amino acids. Trimming cost V 1 base and J 2 bases, with 3 bases left between them. Germline V gene lookup returns CDR1 LNHNV and CDR2 YYDKDF (reference sequence). The CDR3 DNA sequence: TGTGCCACCAGCAGAGTCGGCAATCAGCCCCAGCATTTT. Protein: CATSRVGNQPQHF.

As regards this clonotype: The germline gene is not matched at one end of the junction; a read error may be the cause. The chain combines TRBV25-1 with TRBJ1-6; D is unresolved. In germline, CDR1 is MGHDK, CDR2 SYGVNS. The CDR3 runs to 16 residues. CDR3 amino acids: CTSSEYGKGPRSPLHF. CDR3 DNA: TGTACCAGCAGTGAATATGGGAAGGGCCCTCGGTCACCCCTCCACTTT.

V usage is TRBV2 and J usage is TRBJ2-1; unclear D gene. Germline CDR1 SNHLY, CDR2 FYNNEI. V was pared by 9 bases and J by 6 bases, with 21 bases between. The CDR3 extends over 15 amino acids. DNA for the CDR3: TGTGCCAGTTCTTTCCGGCAGTTAGGTATCAATGAGCAGTTCTTC. It codes for CASSFRQLGINEQFF.

This chain uses TRBV12-3 or TRBV12-4 with TRBJ2-7; D may correspond to TRBD1 or TRBD2 (6 bases each). The V end lost 7 bases, the J end lost 5 bases, and 12 bases lay between the germline ends. The CDR3 consists of 12 residues. CDR3 in DNA: TGTGCCAGCACTTCGGAGGGGGACGAGCAGTACTTC. This codes for CASTSEGDEQYF.

The chain is built from TRBV5-4 and TRBJ2-5, with 9 bases matching TRBD2. The CDR3 is 15 amino acids. Germline CDR1 reads SGHNT; CDR2 reads YYREEE (reference sequence). The V gene end was trimmed by 4 bases and the J gene end by 4 bases; junction bases not matched to a gene: 8. The CDR3 region has the DNA TGTGCCAGCAGCCTCCGACTAGCGGTTCCAGAGACCCAGTACTTC. Translating it yields CASSLRLAVPETQYF. The full variable domain, completed using reference TRBV5-4 and TRBJ2-5, is ETGVTQSPTHLIKTRGQQVTLRCSSQSGHNTVSWYQQALGQGPQFIFQYYREEENGRGNFPPRFSGLQFPNYSSELNVNALELDDSALYLCASSLRLAVPETQYFGPGTRLLVL.

The V call is TRBV7-9, the J call TRBJ1-6; possibly TRBD1 for D (5 bases). CDR1 SEHNR and CDR2 FQNEAQ come from the germline V gene (reference sequence). This CDR3 is built from 14 residues. V lost 9 bases and J 7 bases, leaving 16 bases between the germline ends. In DNA form, the CDR3 reads TGTGCCAGGGAGGGGTTCAGACTGAATTCACCCCTCCACTTT. Residues: CAREGFRLNSPLHF.